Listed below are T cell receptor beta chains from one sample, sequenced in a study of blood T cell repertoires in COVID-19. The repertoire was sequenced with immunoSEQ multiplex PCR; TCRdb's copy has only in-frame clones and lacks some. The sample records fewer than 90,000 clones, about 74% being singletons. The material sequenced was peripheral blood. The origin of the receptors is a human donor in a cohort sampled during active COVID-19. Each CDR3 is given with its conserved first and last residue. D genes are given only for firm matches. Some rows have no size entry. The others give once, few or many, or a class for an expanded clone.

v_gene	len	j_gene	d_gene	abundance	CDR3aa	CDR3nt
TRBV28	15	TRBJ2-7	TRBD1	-	CASTTAGTGGYEQYF	TGTGCCAGCACCACGGCAGGGACAGGGGGCTACGAGCAGTACTTC
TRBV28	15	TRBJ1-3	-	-	CASSAFGGSGNTIYF	TGTGCCAGCAGTGCCTTCGGGGGCTCTGGAAACACCATATATTTT
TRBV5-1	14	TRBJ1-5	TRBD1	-	CASSLGQGPQPQHF	TGCGCCAGCAGCTTGGGACAGGGTCCTCAGCCCCAGCATTTT
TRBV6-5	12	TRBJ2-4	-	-	CASRHDRPIQYF	TGTGCCAGCAGACACGACAGGCCCATTCAGTACTTC
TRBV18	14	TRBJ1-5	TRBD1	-	CASSPDRNNQPQHF	TGTGCCAGCTCACCGGACAGGAACAATCAGCCCCAGCATTTT
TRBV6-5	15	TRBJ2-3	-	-	CASSKQQEPEDTQYF	TGTGCCAGCAGTAAACAACAGGAACCGGAAGATACGCAGTATTTT
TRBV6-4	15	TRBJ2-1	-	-	CASRTPGGTYNEQFF	TGTGCCAGCAGAACCCCTGGCGGGACCTACAATGAGCAGTTCTTC
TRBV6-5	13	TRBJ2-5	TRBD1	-	CASRGQGAETQYF	TGTGCCAGCAGAGGACAGGGGGCAGAGACCCAGTACTTC
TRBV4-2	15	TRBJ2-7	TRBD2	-	CASSQVGTSIGEQYF	TGTGCCAGCAGCCAAGTTGGGACTAGTATCGGCGAGCAGTACTTC
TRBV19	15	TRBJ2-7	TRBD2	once	CASSIVTSGTYEQYF	TGTGCCAGTAGTATAGTGACTAGCGGGACCTACGAGCAGTACTTC
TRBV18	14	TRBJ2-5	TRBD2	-	CASSQGLAGETQYF	TGTGCCAGCTCACAGGGACTAGCGGGAGAGACCCAGTACTTC
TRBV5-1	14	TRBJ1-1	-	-	CASSIASENTEAFF	TGCGCCAGCAGCATAGCAAGTGAGAACACTGAAGCTTTCTTT
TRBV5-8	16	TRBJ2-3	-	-	CASSLGQGRFTDTQYF	TGTGCCAGCAGCTTGGGGCAGGGCCGATTCACAGATACGCAGTATTTT
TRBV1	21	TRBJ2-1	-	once	CTSSQEIPWGLAGGRYNEQFF	TGCACCAGCAGCCAGGAAATCCCCTGGGGACTAGCGGGAGGGCGTTACAATGAGCAGTTCTTC
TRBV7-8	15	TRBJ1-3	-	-	CASSPGHLSGNTIYF	TGTGCCAGCAGCCCTGGACACTTGTCTGGAAACACCATATATTTT
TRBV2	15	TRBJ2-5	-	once	CASSEDATGKETQYF	TGTGCCAGCAGTGAAGACGCGACAGGAAAAGAGACCCAGTACTTC
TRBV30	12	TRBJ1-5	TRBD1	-	CAWDRAGQPQHF	TGTGCCTGGGACAGGGCAGGTCAGCCCCAGCATTTT
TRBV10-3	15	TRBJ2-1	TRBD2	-	CAISEVSSGDNEQFF	TGTGCCATCAGTGAGGTTTCTAGCGGGGATAATGAGCAGTTCTTC
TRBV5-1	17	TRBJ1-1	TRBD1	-	CASSFLDRGLSNTEAFF	TGCGCCAGCAGCTTCCTGGACAGGGGGCTGTCTAACACTGAAGCTTTCTTT
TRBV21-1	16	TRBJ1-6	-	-	CANLAGQGPYNSPLHF	TGTGCTAATTTGGCGGGACAGGGTCCCTATAATTCACCCCTCCACTTT
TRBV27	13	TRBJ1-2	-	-	CASRVDRRYGYTF	TGTGCCAGCAGGGTTGACAGGAGGTATGGCTACACCTTC
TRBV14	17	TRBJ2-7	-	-	CASSQDLKAALGGEQYF	TGTGCCAGCAGCCAAGATTTGAAGGCCGCGCTGGGGGGCGAGCAGTACTTC
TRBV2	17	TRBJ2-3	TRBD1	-	CASSDQQGVVGADTQYF	TGTGCCAGCAGTGACCAACAGGGGGTAGTAGGCGCAGATACGCAGTATTTT
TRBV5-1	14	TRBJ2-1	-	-	CASSLTRSYNEQFF	TGCGCCAGCAGCCTAACCCGAAGCTACAATGAGCAGTTCTTC
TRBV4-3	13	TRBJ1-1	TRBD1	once	CASSQERDSEAFF	TGCGCCAGCAGCCAAGAACGGGACAGTGAAGCTTTCTTT
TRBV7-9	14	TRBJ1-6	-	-	CASSRGSYNSPLHF	TGTGCCAGCAGCCGGGGCTCCTATAATTCACCCCTCCACTTT
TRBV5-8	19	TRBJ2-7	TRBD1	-	CASSLGPGQAISVGYEQYF	TGTGCCAGCAGCTTGGGTCCGGGACAGGCCATATCGGTGGGCTACGAGCAGTACTTC
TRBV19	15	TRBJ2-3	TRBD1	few	CASSIPGQGTDTQYF	TGTGCCAGTAGTATACCGGGACAGGGAACAGATACGCAGTATTTT
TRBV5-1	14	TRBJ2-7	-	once	CASSTGRDLYEQYF	TGCGCCAGCAGCACCGGACGGGACTTATACGAGCAGTACTTC
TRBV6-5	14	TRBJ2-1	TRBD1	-	CASSRTGGINEQFF	TGTGCCAGCAGCCGGACAGGGGGTATCAATGAGCAGTTCTTC
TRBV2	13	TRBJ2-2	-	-	CASSVEGLGELFF	TGTGCCAGCAGTGTGGAGGGGTTGGGGGAGCTGTTTTTT
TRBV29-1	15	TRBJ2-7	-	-	CSVETGQLSTYEQYF	TGCAGCGTGGAAACCGGACAGCTGAGCACCTACGAGCAGTACTTC
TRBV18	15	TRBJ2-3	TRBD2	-	CASSPLAGGTDTQYF	TGTGCCAGCTCACCACTAGCGGGAGGGACAGATACGCAGTATTTT
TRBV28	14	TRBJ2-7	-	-	CASSLTGPTNEQYF	TGTGCCAGCAGTTTAACAGGTCCTACTAACGAGCAGTACTTC
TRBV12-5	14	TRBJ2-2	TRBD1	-	CASGTGTATGELFF	TGTGCTAGTGGAACCGGGACAGCTACCGGGGAGCTGTTTTTT
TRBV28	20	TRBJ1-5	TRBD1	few	CASSPGTGTQKLYSNQPQHF	TGTGCCAGCAGTCCCGGGACAGGGACTCAAAAACTTTATAGCAATCAGCCCCAGCATTTT
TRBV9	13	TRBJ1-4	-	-	CASSVQGNEKLFF	TGTGCCAGCAGCGTTCAGGGTAATGAAAAACTGTTTTTT
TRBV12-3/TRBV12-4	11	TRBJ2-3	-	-	CASSLRDTQYF	TGTGCCAGCAGTTTACGGGATACGCAGTATTTT
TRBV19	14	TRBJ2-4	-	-	CASSRDGGAGIQYF	TGTGCCAGTAGCCGGGACGGAGGGGCCGGGATTCAGTACTTC
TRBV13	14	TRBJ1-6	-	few	CASSYREKNSPLHF	TGTGCCAGCAGCTACCGGGAGAAAAATTCACCCCTCCACTTT
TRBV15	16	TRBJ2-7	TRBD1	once	CATSKIDRGPFYEQYF	TGTGCCACCAGCAAAATAGACAGGGGGCCCTTCTACGAGCAGTACTTC
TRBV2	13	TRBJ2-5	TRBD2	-	CASGGGSQETQYF	TGTGCCAGCGGGGGGGGATCCCAAGAGACCCAGTACTTC